The clone carrying this T cell receptor (beta chain) was seen only a few times. Its antigen is not identified. The source of the sample is a study of post-analysis software for immune sequencing data. Overall study context: The disease courses spanned relapsing-remitting, secondary progressive and progressive-relapsing forms of multiple sclerosis.

This CDR3 has 15 amino acids. The V gene lost 6 bases and the J gene lost 1 base, with 15 bases spanning the gap. Unique molecular identifiers were carried by the TCR beta cDNA libraries. When 1 to 10 million T cells were used, they gave about 540,000 cDNA molecules. TCRdb used MiXCR to reprocess the PCR reads, holding one entry per CDR3 protein. This table has 800,000 to 950,000 distinct CDR3 sequences, approximately 53% appearing once. Whole-study findings and limits: Controls had significantly higher normalized Chao1 diversity than multiple sclerosis patients. Roughly five TRBV segments appeared more often in patients than in controls, and TRBV5-6, TRBV5-1 and TRBV20-1 were among these.

The sample taken for sequencing was blood. The source is a girl aged 5 to 17 with multiple sclerosis. This rearrangement joins TRBV12-3 or TRBV12-4 to TRBJ1-2; D might be TRBD1 (5 bases). CDR3 protein: CASRGRDAHNYGYTF. The CDR3 DNA follows: TGTGCCAGCAGGGGTAGGGACGCACATAACTATGGCTACACCTTC.